This TCR beta chain was sequenced for a study of cytomegalovirus exposure and HLA in healthy donors. Germline CDR1 is LGHNT and CDR2 is FRNRAP. Unmatched junction bases numbered 5, after V lost 0 bases and J lost 3 bases. The CDR3 is made up of 16 amino acids. Vbeta (60) and Jbeta (13) primers were used in the PCR. Here immunoSEQ multiplex PCR was the method, and the copy in TCRdb shows in-frame clones only, minus some. The data hold around 140,000 clones, with roughly 80% observed a single time. The table lists this clone with a count of one. What it binds is unknown. Notes on the study in general: Associated with HLA alleles at 0.05 false discovery rate in a later analysis were 16,951 TCR beta sequences. The CMV antigen specificity of three CMV-associated chains was confirmed through in vitro analysis. The study flagged some 180 TCR beta chains as cytomegalovirus-associated. Sequencing depth roughly uniform across donors was assumed in presence/absence analyses.

The sample taken for sequencing was PBMCs. This TCR was sampled from a female donor in good health and CMV-seronegative. The rearrangement uses TRBV12-5 and TRBJ2-7; 10 positions agree with TRBD1. This CDR3 reads CASGLVPGQGFYEQYF. The CDR3 nucleotides are TGTGCTAGTGGTTTGGTACCGGGACAGGGGTTCTACGAGCAGTACTTC.